This T cell receptor beta chain was identified in a study of OX40 agonist ivuxolimab in advanced cancers. Study-wide results and caveats: The study did not work out the antigen specificity of the expanded peripheral T cells.

TCRdb's copy holds only in-frame clones and misses some; the assay was immunoSEQ multiplex PCR. The table includes about 26,000 clones, nearly 80% detected once. CDR1 is SSHAT, CDR2 FNYEAQ, per germline (reference sequence). The CDR3 extends over 13 amino acids. V was shortened by 3 bases and J by 5 bases, with 10 bases between the two germline ends. To note about this clone: Its specificity is unknown.

The sample in question was CD4+ or CD8+ T cells sorted from blood, obtained in a trial of the OX40 agonist ivuxolimab. The sequence was collected from an adult with an advanced solid tumor such as melanoma, head and neck, liver or kidney cancer. J is TRBJ2-5 and V is TRBV7-7; the D is unclear. CDR3 protein: CASSFPGAETQYF. The CDR3 nucleotides read TGTGCCAGCAGCTTTCCCGGTGCGGAGACCCAGTACTTC.